These 25 T cell receptor beta chains came from one sample sequenced in a study of radiation and T cells in renal cell carcinoma. Time point in this sample: blood 4 weeks post-SBRT, at nephrectomy. Treatment in this sample: 15 Gy SBRT to primary tumor, nephrectomy 4 weeks later. Sequencing used immunoSEQ multiplex PCR; TCRdb keeps in-frame clones, though not all of them. The sample has about 83,000 clones; around four fifths are singletons. The sequences come from blood, collected from a patient whose treatment included radiotherapy and nephrectomy. These receptors were obtained from a woman aged 60-75 years with renal cell carcinoma.

This chain joins TRBV2 and TRBJ2-1; 9 nucleotides match TRBD2. V trimming: 9 bases; J trimming: 9 bases; junction bases outside the gene matches: 12. The CDR3 runs 14 residues. CDR1 is SNHLY, CDR2 FYNNEI, per germline. The CDR3 nucleotides are TGTGCCAGGGGACAAGGCGGGAGGGCCGGTGAGCAGTTCTTC. This codes for CARGQGGRAGEQFF.

The CDR3 bases are TGTGCCAGCAGCTTTGATTTATTTGGCTACACCTTC. Translated, it gives CASSFDLFGYTF. The rearrangement links TRBV7-9 to TRBJ1-2; D unresolved. CDR1 and CDR2 (germline): SEHNR, FQNEAQ (reference sequence). Trimming pared 3 bases from V and 7 bases from J, leaving 9 bases between. The CDR3 length is 12 residues.

The chain combines TRBV28 with TRBJ1-1; D not resolved. The CDR3 spans 16 residues. Trimming stripped 6 bases from V and 0 bases from J, with 17 bases between. Germline CDR1 is MDHEN and CDR2 is SYDVKM. This CDR3 is CASSSVPAVMNTEAFF. The CDR3 region has the DNA TGTGCCAGCAGCTCCGTCCCGGCCGTCATGAACACTGAAGCTTTCTTT.

The V and J genes are TRBV19 and TRBJ2-2; D is perhaps TRBD1 or TRBD2 (6 bases each). V lost 7 bases to trimming and J lost 3 bases, with 12 bases between them. CDR1 and CDR2 (germline): LNHDA, SQIVND (reference sequence). The CDR3 has 14 residues. The CDR3 DNA reads TGTGCCAGTAATAGGGGGGAACACACCGGGGAGCTGTTTTTT. Translating it yields CASNRGEHTGELFF.

CDR3 nucleotide sequence: TGTGCCAGCAGTCCTTCGGAGCCCCTAGGGAAATATACCTATGGCTACACCTTC. This translates into CASSPSEPLGKYTYGYTF. The chain links TRBV27 to TRBJ1-2; the D is unclear. Germline values: CDR1 MNHEY, CDR2 SMNVEV (reference sequence). The V gene lost 5 bases and the J gene lost 4 bases, with 26 bases spanning the gap. The CDR3 is made up of 18 amino acids.

This clone occurred a few times. The chain couples TRBV19 to TRBJ1-1, with D unclear. The CDR3 length is 14 residues. The V end was cut by 3 bases, the J end by 0 bases, with 8 bases between. Germline V gene data show CDR1 as LNHDA and CDR2 as SQIVND (reference sequence). The CDR3 region has the DNA TGTGCCAGTAGTATGACAAGCGTGAACACTGAAGCTTTCTTT. This codes for CASSMTSVNTEAFF.

The chain has TRBV28 and TRBJ2-6, with D maybe TRBD2 (6 bases). The CDR3 spans 18 residues. Germline values: CDR1 MDHEN, CDR2 SYDVKM. Trimming pared 6 bases from V and 2 bases from J, leaving 20 bases between. The CDR3 nucleotides are TGTGCCAGCAGCCCAATCCCGGGACTTCGGACTGGGGCCAACGTCCTGACTTTC. It yields the protein CASSPIPGLRTGANVLTF.

A word on this clone: At one end, the junction sequence differs from germline, possibly due to a read error. The chain recombines TRBV7-7 with TRBJ2-7; D is perhaps TRBD1 (6 bases). The CDR3 consists of 13 residues. Germline V gene lookup returns CDR1 SSHAT and CDR2 FNYEAQ (reference sequence). CDR3: CASSPGRGYEQYF. In DNA form, the CDR3 reads TGTGCTAGCAGCCCCGGCAGGGGCTACGAGCAGTACTTC.

This rearrangement joins TRBV7-9 to TRBJ1-1; perhaps TRBD1 as D (6 bases). The CDR3 sequence is 17 residues long. V was trimmed by 8 bases and J by 0 bases, leaving 22 bases between them. Germline V gives CDR1 SEHNR, CDR2 FQNEAQ (reference sequence). The CDR3 sequence is CASHAAPGEGMNTEAFF. In DNA, the CDR3 is TGTGCCAGCCACGCCGCCCCAGGGGAGGGGATGAACACTGAAGCTTTCTTT. Drawing the rest from reference TRBV7-9 and TRBJ1-1, the complete variable domain is DTGVSQNPRHKITKRGQNVTFRCDPISEHNRLYWYRQTLGQGPEFLTYFQNEAQLEKSRLLSDRFSAERPKGSFSTLEIQRTEQGDSAMYLCASHAAPGEGMNTEAFFGQGTRLTVV.

This chain links TRBV7-3 with TRBJ2-5; 14 bases fit TRBD2. The CDR3 totals 15 residues. V gave up 5 bases and J gave up 5 bases; unmatched junction bases: 4. Germline CDR1 reads SGHTA; CDR2 reads FQGTGA. CDR3: CASSLTSGRGETQYF. The CDR3 bases are TGTGCCAGCAGCCTGACTAGCGGGAGGGGCGAGACCCAGTACTTC.

The CDR3 is CASSPLHGTYNEQFF. CDR3 DNA: TGTGCCAGCAGCCCCCTCCATGGGACCTACAATGAGCAGTTCTTC. The V call is TRBV7-9, the J call TRBJ2-1; the D is unclear. The germline V gene encodes CDR1 SEHNR and CDR2 FQNEAQ (reference sequence). The ends were cut back, 5 bases at V and 2 bases at J, with 13 bases in the middle. The CDR3 runs 15 residues. Drawing the rest from reference TRBV7-9 and TRBJ2-1, the complete variable domain is DTGVSQNPRHKITKRGQNVTFRCDPISEHNRLYWYRQTLGQGPEFLTYFQNEAQLEKSRLLSDRFSAERPKGSFSTLEIQRTEQGDSAMYLCASSPLHGTYNEQFFGPGTRLTVL.

The CDR3 loop reads CASRTRDRVEDEQYF. DNA of the CDR3: TGTGCCAGCAGGACCCGGGACAGGGTCGAGGACGAGCAGTACTTC. The gene calls are TRBV6-1 and TRBJ2-7, with TRBD1 identical over 9 bases. V gave up 6 bases and J gave up 5 bases; unmatched junction bases: 11. CDR1 is MNHNS, CDR2 SASEGT, per germline. The CDR3 consists of 15 residues.

The chain carries TRBV10-3 and TRBJ2-4; the match to TRBD2 covers 7 bases. Losses at the gene ends were 2 bases for V and 5 bases for J; bases not matched to a gene: 6. Germline-derived CDR1 and CDR2 are ENHRY and SYGVKD. This CDR3 region has 15 residues. CDR3 region: CAISELAGEENIQYF. CDR3 in DNA: TGTGCCATCAGTGAGCTGGCGGGAGAGGAAAACATTCAGTACTTC.

The chain couples TRBV6-1 to TRBJ2-1; D might be TRBD1 (5 bases). Trimming pared 6 bases from V and 5 bases from J, leaving 17 bases between. The CDR3 covers 15 residues. From germline, CDR1 is MNHNS and CDR2 SASEGT. CDR3 protein: CASRQTDLLDNEQFF. CDR3 DNA: TGTGCCAGCAGACAGACAGACCTCCTCGACAATGAGCAGTTCTTC.

The gene calls are TRBV15 and TRBJ2-7, with no clear D. CDR3 size: 14 residues. The germline gives CDR1 LNHNV, CDR2 YYDKDF (reference sequence). V lost 0 bases to trimming and J lost 2 bases, with 8 bases between them. The CDR3 nucleotides are TGTGCCACCAGCAGAGACCCAGGAGCCTACGAGCAGTACTTC. This translates into CATSRDPGAYEQYF.

The chain employs TRBV7-2 and TRBJ2-5, with D unclear. The germline V gene encodes CDR1 SGHTA and CDR2 FQGNSA. This CDR3 spans 15 amino acids. V was pared by 1 base and J by 2 bases, with 11 bases between. The CDR3, as DNA: TGTGCCAGCAGCTTAGGCCACTACCGTCAAGAGACCCAGTACTTC. It is translated as CASSLGHYRQETQYF.

The rearrangement joins TRBV4-3 to TRBJ2-1, with a weak D call TRBD2 (5 bases). The CDR3 covers 17 residues. Germline V CDR1 and CDR2: LGHNA, YSLEER. V lost 0 bases to trimming and J lost 0 bases, with 12 bases between them. CDR3 region: CASSQDPRDHSYNEQFF. In nucleotides, the CDR3 is TGCGCCAGCAGCCAAGATCCACGGGATCACTCCTACAATGAGCAGTTCTTC.

The chain joins TRBV6-5 to TRBJ2-3; 10 bases are a match to TRBD1. CDR3 length: 14 residues. Unmatched junction bases numbered 7, after V lost 8 bases and J lost 5 bases. Looked up from germline, CDR1 is MNHEY and CDR2 is SVGAGI. The CDR3 here is CASGPGQGLDTQYF. CDR3 bases: TGTGCCAGCGGCCCGGGACAGGGGTTAGATACGCAGTATTTT.

This chain joins TRBV19 and TRBJ1-1; D remains unclear. The CDR3 is made up of 18 amino acids. Germline loops: CDR1 LNHDA, CDR2 SQIVND (reference sequence). V was clipped by 3 bases and J by 0 bases, with 20 bases between them. The CDR3 here is CASSMGYSSRRMNTEAFF. The CDR3 DNA reads as TGTGCCAGTAGTATGGGGTACAGCTCCCGAAGAATGAACACTGAAGCTTTCTTT.

This chain connects TRBV2 to TRBJ2-2; a weak D match, TRBD1 (6 bases). Trimming stripped 6 bases from V and 0 bases from J, with 8 bases between. Germline CDR1 and CDR2: SNHLY and FYNNEI. The CDR3 extends over 14 amino acids. CDR3 in amino acids: CASRDSPNTGELFF. CDR3 sequence (DNA): TGTGCCAGCAGGGACAGTCCGAACACCGGGGAGCTGTTTTTT. Using reference TRBV2 and TRBJ2-2 for the parts outside the CDR3, the full variable domain is EPEVTQTPSHQVTQMGQEVILRCVPISNHLYFYWYRQILGQKVEFLVSFYNNEISEKSEIFDDQFSVERPDGSNFTLKIRSTKLEDSAMYFCASRDSPNTGELFFGEGSRLTVL.

The gene calls are TRBV28 and TRBJ1-2; tentatively, D is TRBD1 (5 bases). CDR1 and CDR2 from the germline V gene are MDHEN and SYDVKM. The CDR3 is 16 amino acids. Trimming left V 9 bases short and J 8 bases short, with 28 bases between. DNA of the CDR3: TGTGCCAGTGGGGGAAGCGGGGTTGGCCTTTTCAGCGGCTACACCTTC. This translates into CASGGSGVGLFSGYTF.

The chain uses TRBV7-2 and TRBJ2-1; 7 bases are a match to TRBD1. Unmatched junction bases numbered 4, after V lost 1 base and J lost 4 bases. Germline V gene sequence: CDR1 SGHTA, CDR2 FQGNSA. The CDR3 is 15 amino acids. CDR3 amino acids: CASSLGVTGYNEQFF. CDR3 DNA: TGTGCCAGCAGCTTAGGAGTGACAGGGTACAATGAGCAGTTCTTC. Drawing the rest from reference TRBV7-2 and TRBJ2-1, the complete variable domain is GAGVSQSPSNKVTEKGKDVELRCDPISGHTALYWYRQSLGQGLEFLIYFQGNSAPDKSGLPSDRFSAERTGGSVSTLTIQRTQQEDSAVYLCASSLGVTGYNEQFFGPGTRLTVL.

This clone was seen a single time. The CDR3 protein is CASSLARGLGTEAFF. DNA of the CDR3: TGCGCCAGCAGCTTGGCCAGAGGGTTGGGCACTGAAGCTTTCTTT. V is TRBV5-1 and J is TRBJ1-1; D not resolved. V lost 0 bases to trimming and J lost 4 bases, with 13 bases between them. Germline lookup yields CDR1 SGHRS and CDR2 YFSETQ. The length of the CDR3 is 15 residues.

This sequence joins TRBV20-1 and TRBJ2-7, with 9 bases aligning to TRBD2. CDR1 DFQATT and CDR2 SNEGSKA come from the germline V gene (reference sequence). The V segment lost 3 bases and the J segment 6 bases; nucleotides outside the gene matches: 0. This CDR3 is built from 11 residues. The CDR3 DNA is TGCAGTGCTAGTAGCGGGGGCGAGCAGTACTTC. Its protein is CSASSGGEQYF.

CDR3 coding DNA: TGTGCCAGTAGTAGGACTAGCGGGGGGTACAATGAGCAGTTCTTC. It yields the protein CASSRTSGGYNEQFF. V usage is TRBV19 and J usage is TRBJ2-1; 14 bases are shared with TRBD2. Germline V gives CDR1 LNHDA, CDR2 SQIVND (reference sequence). V dropped 4 bases and J dropped 4; count of bases not matched to a gene: 0. The length of the CDR3 is 15 residues. Full variable domain (missing parts from reference TRBV19 and TRBJ2-1): DGGITQSPKYLFRKEGQNVTLSCEQNLNHDAMYWYRQDPGQGLRLIYYSQIVNDFQKGDIAEGYSVSREKKESFPLTVTSAQKNPTAFYLCASSRTSGGYNEQFFGPGTRLTVL.